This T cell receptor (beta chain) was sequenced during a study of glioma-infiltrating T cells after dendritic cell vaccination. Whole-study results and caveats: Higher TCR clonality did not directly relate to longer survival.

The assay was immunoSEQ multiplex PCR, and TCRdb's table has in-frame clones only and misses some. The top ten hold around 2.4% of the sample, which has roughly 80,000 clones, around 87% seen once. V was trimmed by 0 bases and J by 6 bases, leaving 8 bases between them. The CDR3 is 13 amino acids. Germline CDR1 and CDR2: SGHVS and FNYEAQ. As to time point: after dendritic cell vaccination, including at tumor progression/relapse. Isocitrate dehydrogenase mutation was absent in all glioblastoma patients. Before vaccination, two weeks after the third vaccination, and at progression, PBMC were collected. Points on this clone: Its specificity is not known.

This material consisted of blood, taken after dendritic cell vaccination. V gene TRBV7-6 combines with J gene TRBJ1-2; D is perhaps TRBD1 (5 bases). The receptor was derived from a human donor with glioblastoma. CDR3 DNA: TGTGCCAGCAGCTTAGCTGGGGCAGATGGCTACACCTTC. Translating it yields CASSLAGADGYTF.